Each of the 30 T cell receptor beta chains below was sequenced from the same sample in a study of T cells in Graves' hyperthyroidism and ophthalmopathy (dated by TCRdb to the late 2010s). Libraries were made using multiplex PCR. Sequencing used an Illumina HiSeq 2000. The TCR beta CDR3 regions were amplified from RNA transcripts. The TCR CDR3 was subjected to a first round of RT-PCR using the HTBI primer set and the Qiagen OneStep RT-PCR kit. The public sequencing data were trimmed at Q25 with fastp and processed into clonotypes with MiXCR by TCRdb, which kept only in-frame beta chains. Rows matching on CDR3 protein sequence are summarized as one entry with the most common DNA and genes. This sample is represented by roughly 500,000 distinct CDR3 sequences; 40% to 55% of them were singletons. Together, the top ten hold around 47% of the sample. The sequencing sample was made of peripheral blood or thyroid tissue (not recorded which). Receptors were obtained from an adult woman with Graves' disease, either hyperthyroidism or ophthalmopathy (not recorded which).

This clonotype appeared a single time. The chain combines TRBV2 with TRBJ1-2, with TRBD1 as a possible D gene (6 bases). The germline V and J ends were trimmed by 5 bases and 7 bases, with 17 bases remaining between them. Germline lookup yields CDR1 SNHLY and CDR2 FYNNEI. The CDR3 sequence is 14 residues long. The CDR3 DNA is TGTGCCAGCAGTCGTCCAGGACAGTCAGGTGGCTACACCTTC. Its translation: CASSRPGQSGGYTF.

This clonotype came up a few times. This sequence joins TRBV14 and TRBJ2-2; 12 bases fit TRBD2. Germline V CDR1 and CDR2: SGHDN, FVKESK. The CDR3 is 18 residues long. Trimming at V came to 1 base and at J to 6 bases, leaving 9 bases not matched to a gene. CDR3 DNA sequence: TGTGCCAGCAGCCAAGGACTAGCGGGGGACATATGGGCCGGGGAGCTGTTTTTT. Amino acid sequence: CASSQGLAGDIWAGELFF.

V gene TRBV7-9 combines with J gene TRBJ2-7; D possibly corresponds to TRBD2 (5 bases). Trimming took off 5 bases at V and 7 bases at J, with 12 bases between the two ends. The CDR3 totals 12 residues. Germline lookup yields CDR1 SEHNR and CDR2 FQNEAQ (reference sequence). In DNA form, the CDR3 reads TGTGCCAGCAGCCGGACTGACGGGGAGCAGTACTTC. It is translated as CASSRTDGEQYF.

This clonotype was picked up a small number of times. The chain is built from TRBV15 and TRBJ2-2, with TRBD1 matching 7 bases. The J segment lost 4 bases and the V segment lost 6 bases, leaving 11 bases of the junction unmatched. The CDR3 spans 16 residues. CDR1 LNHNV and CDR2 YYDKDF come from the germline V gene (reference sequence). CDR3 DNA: TGTGCCACCAGAACCTCCCGGGACAGTATCACCGGGGAGCTGTTTTTT. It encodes CATRTSRDSITGELFF.

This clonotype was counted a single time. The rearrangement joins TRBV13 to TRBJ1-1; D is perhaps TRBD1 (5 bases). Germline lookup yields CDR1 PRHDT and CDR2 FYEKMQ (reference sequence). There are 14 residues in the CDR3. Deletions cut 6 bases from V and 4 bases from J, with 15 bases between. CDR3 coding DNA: TGTGCCAGCAGTTTGCGGGGCGGTTCCACTGAAGCTTTCTTT. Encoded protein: CASSLRGGSTEAFF.

The CDR3 sequence is CASSTTGGGSYEQYF. CDR3 nucleotides: TGTGCCAGTAGTACGACAGGGGGCGGATCCTACGAGCAGTACTTC. The chain is built from TRBV19 and TRBJ2-7; TRBD1 matches 10 bases. Germline V gene lookup returns CDR1 LNHDA and CDR2 SQIVND (reference sequence). The CDR3 runs 15 residues. After removal of 4 bases from V and 1 base from J, the junction contained 4 bases not matched to a gene.

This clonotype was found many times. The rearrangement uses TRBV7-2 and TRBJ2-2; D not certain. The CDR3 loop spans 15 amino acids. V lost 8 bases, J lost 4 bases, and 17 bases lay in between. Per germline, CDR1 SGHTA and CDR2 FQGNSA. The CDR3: CASSFGGKATGELFF. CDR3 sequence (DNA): TGTGCCAGCTCCTTTGGTGGGAAGGCCACCGGGGAGCTGTTTTTT.

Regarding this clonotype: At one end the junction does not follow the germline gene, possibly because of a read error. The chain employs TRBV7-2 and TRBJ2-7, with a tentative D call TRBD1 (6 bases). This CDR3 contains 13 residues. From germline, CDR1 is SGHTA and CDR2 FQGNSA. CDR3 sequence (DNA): TGTGCCAGCAGCTTAGCGGGGGCGTACGTGCAGTACTTC. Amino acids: CASSLAGAYVQYF.

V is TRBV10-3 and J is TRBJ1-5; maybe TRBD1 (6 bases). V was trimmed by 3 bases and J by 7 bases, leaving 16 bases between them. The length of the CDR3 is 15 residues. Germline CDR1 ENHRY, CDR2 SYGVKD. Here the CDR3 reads CAISDGGGHEQPQHF. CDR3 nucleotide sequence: TGTGCCATCAGTGACGGGGGGGGCCACGAGCAGCCCCAGCATTTT.

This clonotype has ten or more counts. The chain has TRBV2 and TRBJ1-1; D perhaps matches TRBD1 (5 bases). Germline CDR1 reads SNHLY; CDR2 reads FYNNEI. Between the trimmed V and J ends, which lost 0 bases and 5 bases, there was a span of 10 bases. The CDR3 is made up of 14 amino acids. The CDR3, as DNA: TGTGCCAGCAGTGAAGCCCGGGGCGGAACTGAAGCTTTCTTT. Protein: CASSEARGGTEAFF.

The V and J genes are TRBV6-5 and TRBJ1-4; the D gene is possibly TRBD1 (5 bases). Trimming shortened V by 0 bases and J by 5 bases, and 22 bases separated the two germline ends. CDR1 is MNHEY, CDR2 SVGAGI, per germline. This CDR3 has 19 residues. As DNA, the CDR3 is TGTGCCAGCAGTTACTCGAAAACCAACAGGTTAACCTACAATGAAAAACTGTTTTTT. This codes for CASSYSKTNRLTYNEKLFF.

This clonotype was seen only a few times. The CDR3 loop is CASSVFDTGGEQYF. Written as DNA, the CDR3 is TGTGCCAGCAGCGTTTTCGACACAGGGGGCGAGCAGTACTTC. The chain couples TRBV9 to TRBJ2-7; TRBD1 matches 8 bases. Germline trimming cut 2 bases from V and 6 bases from J; bases unmatched to any gene: 7. The CDR3 covers 14 residues. CDR1 is SGDLS, CDR2 YYNGEE, per germline.

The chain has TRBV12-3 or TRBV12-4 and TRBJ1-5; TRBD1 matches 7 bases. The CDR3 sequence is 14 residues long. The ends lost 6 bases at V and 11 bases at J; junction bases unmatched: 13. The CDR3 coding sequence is TGTGCCAGCAGCCTTAGACAGGGAGGGATGACCCAGCATTTT. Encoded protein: CASSLRQGGMTQHF.

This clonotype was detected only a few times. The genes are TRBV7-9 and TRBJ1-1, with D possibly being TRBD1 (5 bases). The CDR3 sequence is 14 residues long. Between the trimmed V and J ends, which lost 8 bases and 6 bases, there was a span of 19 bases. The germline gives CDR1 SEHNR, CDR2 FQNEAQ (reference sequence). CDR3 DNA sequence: TGTGCCAGCCACGACCTCGACAGTCAAGCTGAAGCTTTCTTT. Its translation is CASHDLDSQAEAFF.

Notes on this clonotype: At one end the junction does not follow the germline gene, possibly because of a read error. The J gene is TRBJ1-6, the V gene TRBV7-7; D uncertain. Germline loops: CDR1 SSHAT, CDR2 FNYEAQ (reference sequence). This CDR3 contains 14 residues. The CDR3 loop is CASSSGGWASPLHF. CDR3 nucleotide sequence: TGTGCTAGCAGCTCGGGAGGGTGGGCTTCACCCCTCCACTTT.

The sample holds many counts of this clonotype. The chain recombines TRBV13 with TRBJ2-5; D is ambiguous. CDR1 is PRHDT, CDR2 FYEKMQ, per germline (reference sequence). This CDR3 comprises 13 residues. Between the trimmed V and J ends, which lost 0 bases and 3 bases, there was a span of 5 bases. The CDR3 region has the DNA TGTGCCAGCAGCTTAGGGGCCGAAGAGACCCAGTACTTC. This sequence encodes CASSLGAEETQYF.

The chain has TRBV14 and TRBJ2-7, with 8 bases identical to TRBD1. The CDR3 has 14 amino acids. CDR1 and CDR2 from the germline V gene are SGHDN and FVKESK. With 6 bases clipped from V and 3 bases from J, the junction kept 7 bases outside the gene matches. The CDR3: CASSAGQGYYEQYF. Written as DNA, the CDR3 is TGTGCCAGCAGTGCAGGACAGGGTTACTACGAGCAGTACTTC.

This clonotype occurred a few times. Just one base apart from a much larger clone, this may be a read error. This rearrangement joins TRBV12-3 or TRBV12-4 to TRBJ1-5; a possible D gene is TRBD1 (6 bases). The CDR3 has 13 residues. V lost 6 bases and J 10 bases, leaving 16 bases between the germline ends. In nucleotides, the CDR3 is TGTGCCAGCAGCAACACAGGGACGTTCCCCCAGCATTTT. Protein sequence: CASSNTGTFPQHF.

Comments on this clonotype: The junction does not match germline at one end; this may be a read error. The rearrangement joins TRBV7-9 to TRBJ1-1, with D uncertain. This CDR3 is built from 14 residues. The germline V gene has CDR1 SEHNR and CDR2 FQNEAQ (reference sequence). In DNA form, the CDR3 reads TGTGCCTGCAGCTCCCGGTCGGCCGTCACTGAAGCTTTCTTT. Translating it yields CACSSRSAVTEAFF.

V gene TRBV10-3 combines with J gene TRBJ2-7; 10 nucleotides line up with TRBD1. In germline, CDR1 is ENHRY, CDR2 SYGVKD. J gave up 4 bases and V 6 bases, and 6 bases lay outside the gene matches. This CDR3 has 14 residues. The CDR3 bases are TGTGCCATCAGGGGACGACAGGGGGCGTACGAGCAGTACTTC. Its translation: CAIRGRQGAYEQYF.

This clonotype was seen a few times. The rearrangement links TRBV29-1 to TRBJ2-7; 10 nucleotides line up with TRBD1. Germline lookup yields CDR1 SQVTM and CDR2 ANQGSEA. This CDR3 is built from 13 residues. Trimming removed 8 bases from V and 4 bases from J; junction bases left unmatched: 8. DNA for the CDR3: TGCAGCTGGAACCGGGACAGGGGATACGAGCAGTACTTC. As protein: CSWNRDRGYEQYF.

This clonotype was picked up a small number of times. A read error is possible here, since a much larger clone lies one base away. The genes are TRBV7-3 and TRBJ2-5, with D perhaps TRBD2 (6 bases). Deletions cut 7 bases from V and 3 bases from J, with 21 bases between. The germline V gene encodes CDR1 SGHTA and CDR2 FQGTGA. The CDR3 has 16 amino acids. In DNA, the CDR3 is TGTGCCAGCAATGCCCCGCGGGGTAGGTGGGAAGAGACCCAGTACTTC. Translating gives CASNAPRGRWEETQYF.

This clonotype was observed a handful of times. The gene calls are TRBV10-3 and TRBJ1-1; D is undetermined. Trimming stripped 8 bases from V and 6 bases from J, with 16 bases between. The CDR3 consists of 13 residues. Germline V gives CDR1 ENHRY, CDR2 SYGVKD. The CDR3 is CAIVNRPGSEAFF. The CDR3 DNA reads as TGTGCCATCGTGAACCGGCCGGGCTCTGAAGCTTTCTTT.

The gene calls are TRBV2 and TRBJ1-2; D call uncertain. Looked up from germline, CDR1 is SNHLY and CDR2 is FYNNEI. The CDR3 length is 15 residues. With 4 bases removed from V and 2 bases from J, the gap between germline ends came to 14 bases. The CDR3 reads CASSVGVGWNYGYTF. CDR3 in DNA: TGTGCCAGCAGTGTAGGAGTCGGCTGGAACTATGGCTACACCTTC.

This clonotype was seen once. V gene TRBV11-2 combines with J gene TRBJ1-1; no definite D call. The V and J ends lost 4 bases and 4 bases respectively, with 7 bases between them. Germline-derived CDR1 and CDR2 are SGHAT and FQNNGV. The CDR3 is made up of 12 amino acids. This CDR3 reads CASSSWVTEAFF. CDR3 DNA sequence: TGTGCCAGCAGCTCGTGGGTCACTGAAGCTTTCTTT.

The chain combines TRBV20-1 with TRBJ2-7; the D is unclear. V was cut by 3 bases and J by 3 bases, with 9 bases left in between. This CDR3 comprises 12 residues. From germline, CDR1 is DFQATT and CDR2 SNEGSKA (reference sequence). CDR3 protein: CSARMGNYEQYF. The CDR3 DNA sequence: TGCAGTGCTAGGATGGGGAACTACGAGCAGTACTTC.

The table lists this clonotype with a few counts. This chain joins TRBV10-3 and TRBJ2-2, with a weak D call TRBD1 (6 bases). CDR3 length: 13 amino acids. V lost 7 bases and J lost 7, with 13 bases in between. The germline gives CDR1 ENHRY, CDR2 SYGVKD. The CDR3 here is CAITEGQNGELFF. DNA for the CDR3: TGTGCCATCACCGAAGGACAGAACGGGGAGCTGTTTTTT.

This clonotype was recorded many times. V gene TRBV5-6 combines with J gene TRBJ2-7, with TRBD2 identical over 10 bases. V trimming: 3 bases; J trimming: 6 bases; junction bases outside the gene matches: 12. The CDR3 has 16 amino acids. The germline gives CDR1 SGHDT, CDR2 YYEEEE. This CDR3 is CASSSNQLAGFPEQYF. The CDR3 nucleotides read TGTGCCAGCAGCTCGAACCAACTAGCGGGATTTCCCGAGCAGTACTTC.

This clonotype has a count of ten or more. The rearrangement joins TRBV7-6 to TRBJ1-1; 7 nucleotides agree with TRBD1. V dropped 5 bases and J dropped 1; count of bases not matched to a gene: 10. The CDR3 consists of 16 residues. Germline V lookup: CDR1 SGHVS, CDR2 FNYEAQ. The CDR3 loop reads CASSPPGRGRNTEAFF. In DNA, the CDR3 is TGTGCCAGCAGCCCCCCAGGGAGGGGGCGGAACACTGAAGCTTTCTTT.

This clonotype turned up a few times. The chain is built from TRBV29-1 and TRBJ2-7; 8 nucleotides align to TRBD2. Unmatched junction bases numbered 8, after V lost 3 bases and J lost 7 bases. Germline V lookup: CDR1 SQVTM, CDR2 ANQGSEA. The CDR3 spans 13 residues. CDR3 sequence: CSVEERETGEQYF. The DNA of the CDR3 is TGCAGCGTTGAGGAGCGGGAGACGGGTGAGCAGTACTTC.